This T cell receptor (beta chain) was observed in a study of technical replicates of blood from four donors. Generated by immunoSEQ multiplex PCR, the TCRdb table keeps only in-frame clones and is missing some. Counted here are more than 60,000 clones, 95% occurring once; the ten biggest clones make up roughly 0.25%. The CDR3 covers 15 residues. Between the trimmed V and J ends, which lost 5 bases and 4 bases, there was a span of 15 bases. Germline V gene sequence: CDR1 SGHRS, CDR2 YFSETQ. This clone was found once. The TCR comes from a human donor in good health. This chain connects TRBV5-1 to TRBJ2-2, with a tentative D call TRBD2 (6 bases). Sequencing used T cells isolated from PBMCs. This CDR3 reads CASSKIGEVTGELFF. The CDR3 DNA is TGCGCCAGCAGTAAGATAGGGGAGGTCACCGGGGAGCTGTTTTTT.